The sequence of this T cell receptor beta chain was determined in a study of regulatory T cells in long-lasting Graves disease. Building of the TCR beta libraries involved iRepertoire HTBI primers and Arm-PCR of CDR3 regions. TCRdb reprocessed the multiplex PCR reads via MiXCR and lists one record per CDR3 protein. The table lists roughly 430,000 distinct CDR3 sequences, around 15% of them singletons. In its sample, this clonotype was seen a few times. Its antigen is not identified. Time point reported: newly diagnosed GD, antithyroid drugs for less than 3 months. Researchers made the TCR library from RNA that was extracted from PBMCs. Broader study findings: Among samples with persistent disease, TRBV28, TRBJ1-2 and TRBJ2-5 were favored. Sharing of public clonotypes was greater in persistent patients (about 2,700) than in new patients (more than 900).

The CDR3 length is 15 residues. V gave up 5 bases and J gave up 7 bases, with 18 bases separating them. The V gene's germline CDR1 is ENHRY and CDR2 SYGVKD. In addition, the sample was reused for a study of T cells in Graves' hyperthyroidism and ophthalmopathy.

The source of this sequence is a woman aged 25 to 39 with Graves disease. This chain connects TRBV10-3 to TRBJ2-1; the D gene is possibly TRBD2 (5 bases). The sequences come from peripheral blood mononuclear cells (PBMCs), collected at new diagnosis, from a patient treated with antithyroid drugs. For the CDR3, the DNA is TGTGCCATCAGTCCTCAGATGGCGGGTGAGAATGAGCAGTTCTTC. Amino acids: CAISPQMAGENEQFF.